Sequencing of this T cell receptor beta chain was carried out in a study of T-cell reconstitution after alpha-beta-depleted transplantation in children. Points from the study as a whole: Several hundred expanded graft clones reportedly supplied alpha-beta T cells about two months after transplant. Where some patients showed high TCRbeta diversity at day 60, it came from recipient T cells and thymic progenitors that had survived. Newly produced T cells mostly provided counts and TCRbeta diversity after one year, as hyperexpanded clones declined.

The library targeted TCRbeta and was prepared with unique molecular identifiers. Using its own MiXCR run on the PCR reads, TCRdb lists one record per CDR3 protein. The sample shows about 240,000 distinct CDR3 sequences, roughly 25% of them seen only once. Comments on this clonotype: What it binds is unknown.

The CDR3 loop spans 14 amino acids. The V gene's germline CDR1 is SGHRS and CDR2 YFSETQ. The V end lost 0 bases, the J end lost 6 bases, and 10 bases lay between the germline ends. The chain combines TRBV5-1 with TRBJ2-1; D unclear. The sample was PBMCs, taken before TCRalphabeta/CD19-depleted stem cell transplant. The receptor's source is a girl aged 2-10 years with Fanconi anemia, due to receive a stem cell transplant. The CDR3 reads CASSLGLQLNEQFF. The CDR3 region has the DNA TGCGCCAGCAGCTTGGGACTCCAACTCAATGAGCAGTTCTTC.